This TCR beta chain was documented in a study of esophageal squamous cell carcinoma under preoperative chemotherapy. This clonotype was seen only a few times. Its target is unknown. Losses at the gene ends were 6 bases for V and 11 bases for J; bases not matched to a gene: 21. Germline CDR1 MNHNS, CDR2 SASEGT. The CDR3 spans 16 residues. The study's findings and limits: Clonal contraction, more than amplification, hit abundant clones after paclitaxel-nedaplatin.

TCRdb processed the PCR reads anew with MiXCR; each CDR3 protein has one entry. Found here are roughly 10,000 distinct CDR3 sequences, almost 65% of them singletons; the top ten hold around 30%. The time point denotes: after preoperative PTX-NDP chemotherapy. Paclitaxel-nedaplatin chemotherapy was given to patients ahead of their surgery. The clonotype comes from a human donor with esophageal squamous cell carcinoma. The donor label of this sample is uncertain. This chain links TRBV6-1 with TRBJ2-5, with 7 bases identical to TRBD2. Specimen collection occurred from a patient given preoperative chemotherapy. Here the CDR3 DNA reads TGTGCCAGCAGCGGGGTAGCGGGTGTGTCCTACAATGAGCAGTACTTC. Its protein product is CASSGVAGVSYNEQYF.